Following are 9 T cell receptor beta chains from one sample sequenced in a study of blood T cell repertoires in COVID-19. The data were produced by immunoSEQ multiplex PCR, yet TCRdb's version contains in-frame clones alone and is incomplete. The sample shows more than 40,000 clones, around 87% of them seen only once. Sequencing was performed on PBMCs or T cells enriched from blood (not recorded which). The origin of the receptors is a woman between 50 and 59 years old who had recovered from COVID-19.

The V gene is TRBV19, the J gene TRBJ1-6; 7 bases agree with TRBD1. After removal of 8 bases from V and 8 bases from J, the junction contained 30 bases not matched to a gene. The CDR3 covers 21 residues. Germline CDR1 and CDR2: LNHDA and SQIVND (reference sequence). CDR3 sequence reads: CASWELPGQVDRQGSYSPLHF. Here the CDR3 DNA reads TGTGCCAGTTGGGAACTACCAGGCCAGGTCGATCGACAGGGAAGTTATTCACCCCTCCACTTT.

Concerning this clone itself: A read error may account for a junction end that differs from germline. This sequence joins TRBV5-1 and TRBJ1-1; possible D gene TRBD1, 6 bases. The CDR3 runs to 14 residues. Germline V gene lookup returns CDR1 SGHRS and CDR2 YFSETQ. The CDR3 DNA is TGCGCCAGCAGCCCGGGACACGGGAACACTGAAGCTTCCTTT. Amino acid sequence: CASSPGHGNTEASF.

This clone was detected only a few times. This sequence joins TRBV3-1 (or the pseudogene TRBV3-2) and TRBJ1-6, with D possibly matching TRBD1 (6 bases). V shed 5 bases and J shed 5 bases, with 22 bases lying between them. The CDR3 has 18 residues. Germline values: CDR1 LGHDT, CDR2 YNNKEL (reference sequence). The CDR3 coding sequence is TGTGCCAGCAGCAACACAGGGACCTCGCTATTCAATAATTCACCCCTCCACTTT. Encoded protein: CASSNTGTSLFNNSPLHF.

This chain uses TRBV27 with TRBJ2-1; 8 bases line up with TRBD2. The J segment lost 5 bases and the V segment lost 2 bases, leaving 11 bases of the junction unmatched. Germline CDR1 reads MNHEY; CDR2 reads SMNVEV (reference sequence). This CDR3 region has 17 residues. The CDR3 nucleotides read TGTGCCAGCAGTTTACTAGCGGGCTCCCTCCTTGACAATGAGCAGTTCTTC. Protein: CASSLLAGSLLDNEQFF.

This chain uses TRBV6-1 with TRBJ1-1; possibly TRBD1 for D (6 bases). The CDR3 is 13 residues long. The V end lost 3 bases, the J end lost 5 bases, and 10 bases lay between the germline ends. Per the germline V gene, CDR1 is MNHNS and CDR2 is SASEGT. The CDR3 here is CASSERQGTEAFF. In DNA, the CDR3 is TGTGCCAGCAGTGAGAGGCAGGGGACTGAAGCTTTCTTT.

The rearrangement links TRBV19 to TRBJ2-3; 10 bases are shared with TRBD1. CDR3 length: 17 amino acids. Germline lookup yields CDR1 LNHDA and CDR2 SQIVND (reference sequence). V was pared by 5 bases and J by 2 bases, with 10 bases of the junction left unmatched. CDR3 residues: CASSPRVGTGATDTQYF. DNA for the CDR3: TGTGCCAGTAGTCCACGCGTCGGGACAGGGGCCACAGATACGCAGTATTTT.

V is TRBV4-1 and J is TRBJ2-7; TRBD1 agrees at 7 bases. Per the germline V gene, CDR1 is MGHRA and CDR2 is YSYEKL. The CDR3 consists of 17 residues. The V segment lost 4 bases and the J segment 0 bases; nucleotides outside the gene matches: 12. In DNA form, the CDR3 reads TGCGCCAGCAGCCCCGACGGGACAGACTCCAGCTCCTACGAGCAGTACTTC. Translating gives CASSPDGTDSSSYEQYF.

The chain's CDR3 is CASSLALAGEETQYF. The CDR3 nucleotides are TGCGCCAGCAGCTTGGCACTAGCGGGGGAAGAGACCCAGTACTTC. The chain couples TRBV5-1 to TRBJ2-5; 11 nucleotides line up with TRBD2. The ends lost 0 bases at V and 3 bases at J; junction bases unmatched: 1. Per the germline V gene, CDR1 is SGHRS and CDR2 is YFSETQ. The CDR3 is made up of 15 amino acids.

The chain uses TRBV7-9 and TRBJ2-3; 9 bases line up with TRBD2. The CDR3 has 18 amino acids. Per the germline V gene, CDR1 is SEHNR and CDR2 is FQNEAQ (reference sequence). Unmatched junction bases numbered 12, after V lost 1 base and J lost 4 bases. The DNA for the CDR3 is TGTGCCAGCAGCTTAGGGAACTTAGCGGGAGTGGGCCCAGATACGCAGTATTTT. It encodes CASSLGNLAGVGPDTQYF.